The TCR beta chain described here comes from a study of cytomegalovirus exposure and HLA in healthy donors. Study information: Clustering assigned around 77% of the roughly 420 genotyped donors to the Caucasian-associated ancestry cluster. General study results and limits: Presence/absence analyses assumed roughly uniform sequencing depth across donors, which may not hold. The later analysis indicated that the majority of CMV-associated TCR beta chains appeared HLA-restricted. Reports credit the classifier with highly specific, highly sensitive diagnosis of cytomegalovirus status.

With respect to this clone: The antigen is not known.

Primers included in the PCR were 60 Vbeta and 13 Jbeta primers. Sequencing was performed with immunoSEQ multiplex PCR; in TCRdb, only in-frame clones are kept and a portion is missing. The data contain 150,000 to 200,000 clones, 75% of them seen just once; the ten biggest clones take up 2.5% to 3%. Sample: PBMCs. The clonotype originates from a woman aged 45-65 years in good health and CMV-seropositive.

The DNA of the CDR3 is TGTGCCAGCGGTCAATATAGGGACAGGGGGAACACTGAAGCTTTCTTT. Its protein product is CASGQYRDRGNTEAFF. The rearrangement joins TRBV7-9 to TRBJ1-1; TRBD1 matches at 10 bases. Germline-derived CDR1 and CDR2 are SEHNR and FQNEAQ (reference sequence). The V and J ends lost 8 bases and 1 base, in that order; junction bases with no gene match: 10. The CDR3 contains 16 residues.